These 18 T cell receptor beta chains share one sample of origin, sequenced in a study of T cell responses to AZD1222 COVID-19 vaccine (dated by TCRdb to the early 2020s). The library was produced with the immunoSEQ multiplex PCR assay. Here the immuneACCESS table is served through TCRdb, limited to in-frame sequences with V and J called. Missing clones are a known gap in these copies; in checked studies unresolved V genes cover under half, and the rest lacks a known reason. The sample yields 150,000 to 190,000 clones; about 85% were counted once. The ten biggest clones cover more than 6.5% of the sample. The sample's time point label, in plain terms: sample from adult after SARS-CoV-2 infection, after symptom onset. The sequencing here drew on peripheral blood, taken after recovery from COVID-19. Receptors originate from an adult who had recovered from COVID-19.

This chain joins TRBV5-4 and TRBJ1-1, with a possible D match to TRBD1 (5 bases). Germline V gene lookup returns CDR1 SGHNT and CDR2 YYREEE (reference sequence). This CDR3 is 14 amino acids long. Trimming pared 1 base from V and 3 bases from J, leaving 10 bases between. This CDR3 is CASSLTVGHTEAFF. Here the CDR3 DNA reads TGTGCCAGCAGCTTGACGGTGGGGCACACTGAAGCTTTCTTT.

The genes are TRBV5-8 and TRBJ1-5; D remains ambiguous. The CDR3 length is 16 residues. Trimming cost V 0 bases and J 0 bases, with 10 bases left between them. Germline CDR1 is SGHTS and CDR2 is YDEGEE. CDR3 region: CASSLVSLYSNQPQHF. DNA of the CDR3: TGTGCCAGCAGCTTGGTGTCGTTATATAGCAATCAGCCCCAGCATTTT.

This clone was recorded only once. The CDR3 region is CASSLVDDEQFF. The CDR3 coding sequence is TGTGCCAGCAGCTTAGTAGACGATGAGCAGTTCTTC. This chain uses TRBV13 with TRBJ2-1; unclear D gene. The CDR3 runs to 12 residues. Germline V lookup: CDR1 PRHDT, CDR2 FYEKMQ (reference sequence). Deletions cut 1 base from V and 8 bases from J, with 6 bases between.

The chain joins TRBV19 to TRBJ1-4; D unresolved. This CDR3 spans 15 amino acids. The germline V and J ends were trimmed by 5 bases and 1 base, with 11 bases remaining between them. In germline, CDR1 is LNHDA, CDR2 SQIVND (reference sequence). The CDR3 DNA reads TGTGCCAGTAGTCTGAGCGACCTAACTAATGAAAAACTGTTTTTT. Translated, it gives CASSLSDLTNEKLFF. The variable domain in full, with the rest retrieved from reference TRBV19 and TRBJ1-4, is DGGITQSPKYLFRKEGQNVTLSCEQNLNHDAMYWYRQDPGQGLRLIYYSQIVNDFQKGDIAEGYSVSREKKESFPLTVTSAQKNPTAFYLCASSLSDLTNEKLFFGSGTQLSVL.

The sample holds one count of this clone. The rearrangement joins TRBV7-9 to TRBJ2-2; 9 positions agree with TRBD1. CDR3 length: 16 residues. With 11 bases clipped from V and 5 bases from J, the junction kept 15 bases outside the gene matches. The germline CDR1 and CDR2 sequences are SEHNR and FQNEAQ (reference sequence). The DNA of the CDR3 is TGTGCCCAAACCTCCCCGGGACAGGGACAAACCGGGGAGCTGTTTTTT. This codes for CAQTSPGQGQTGELFF.

The chain carries TRBV6-5 and TRBJ2-7; D remains ambiguous. The CDR3 runs to 14 residues. Germline CDR1 MNHEY, CDR2 SVGAGI. V gave up 1 base and J gave up 2 bases, with 9 bases separating them. The CDR3 protein is CASSYLNSAYEQYF. CDR3 DNA sequence: TGTGCCAGCAGTTACTTAAACAGTGCCTACGAGCAGTACTTC.

The chain carries TRBV19 and TRBJ2-4; D remains ambiguous. Trimming cost V 5 bases and J 8 bases, with 16 bases left between them. The CDR3 is 14 amino acids. Germline V lookup: CDR1 LNHDA, CDR2 SQIVND (reference sequence). CDR3 sequence: CASSPDPGGDIQYF. In DNA, the CDR3 is TGTGCCAGTAGTCCCGATCCCGGTGGGGACATTCAGTACTTC.

The chain joins TRBV4-3 to TRBJ1-5; no clear D. This CDR3 spans 13 amino acids. Germline assignment: CDR1 LGHNA and CDR2 YSLEER. V was trimmed by 4 bases and J by 3 bases, leaving 7 bases between them. CDR3 in DNA: TGCGCCAGCAGCCGAGACCCCAATCAGCCCCAGCATTTT. Translating it yields CASSRDPNQPQHF.

This chain uses TRBV21-1 with TRBJ1-6; the table's TRBD1 call for D was not verified on the DNA. TRBV21-1 represents a pseudogene. CDR3 size: 15 residues. CDR3 region: CASSKEGTGNSPLHF. In nucleotides, the CDR3 is TGTGCCAGCAGCAAAGAGGGGACAGGAAATTCACCCCTCCACTTT.

The chain has TRBV5-1 and TRBJ1-3; TRBD1 is a possible D gene (5 bases). CDR3 size: 16 residues. CDR1 and CDR2 from the germline V gene are SGHRS and YFSETQ. Trimming shortened V by 5 bases and J by 0 bases, and 15 bases separated the two germline ends. This CDR3 is CASSPGTTSSGNTIYF. The CDR3 DNA is TGCGCCAGCAGTCCCGGGACGACCAGCTCTGGAAACACCATATATTTT. The whole variable domain, remainder taken from reference TRBV5-1 and TRBJ1-3, is KAGVTQTPRYLIKTRGQQVTLSCSPISGHRSVSWYQQTPGQGLQFLFEYFSETQRNKGNFPGRFSGRQFSNSRSEMNVSTLELGDSALYLCASSPGTTSSGNTIYFGEGSWLTVV.

This clone has more than one count but fewer than ten. The chain recombines TRBV11-1 with TRBJ2-3; tentatively, D is TRBD2 (5 bases). Trimming shortened V by 4 bases and J by 0 bases, and 11 bases separated the two germline ends. Looked up from germline, CDR1 is SGHAT and CDR2 is FQDESV (reference sequence). The CDR3 is 15 amino acids. The CDR3 region has the DNA TGTGCCAGCAGCTCATCCCGGGATAGCACAGATACGCAGTATTTT. Encoded protein: CASSSSRDSTDTQYF.

The genes are TRBV10-1 and TRBJ2-1; the match to TRBD2 covers 7 bases. Losses at the gene ends were 2 bases for V and 2 bases for J; bases not matched to a gene: 0. The germline V gene encodes CDR1 WNHNN and CDR2 SYGVQD (reference sequence). The CDR3 totals 14 residues. The CDR3 region is CASSEREAYNEQFF. CDR3 coding DNA: TGCGCCAGCAGTGAGCGGGAGGCCTACAATGAGCAGTTCTTC.

DNA of the CDR3: TGTGCCAGCAGCAACCAGGGACAGGGAGGAGGCTACACCTTC. It encodes CASSNQGQGGGYTF. V is TRBV7-2 and J is TRBJ1-2; 9 bases map to TRBD1. Germline V gives CDR1 SGHTA, CDR2 FQGNSA. V shed 5 bases, J shed 8 bases, and the junction held 9 bases outside the gene matches. The CDR3 contains 14 residues.

The chain joins TRBV27 to TRBJ2-1; tentatively, D is TRBD1 (6 bases). With 2 bases removed from V and 0 bases from J, the gap between germline ends came to 26 bases. From germline, CDR1 is MNHEY and CDR2 SMNVEV (reference sequence). The CDR3 is 21 residues long. The CDR3 region is CASSLRAKVRRGGSSYNEQFF. The CDR3 nucleotides are TGTGCCAGCAGTTTACGTGCCAAGGTTCGCAGGGGTGGGAGCTCCTACAATGAGCAGTTCTTC.

The J gene is TRBJ1-2, the V gene TRBV7-9; D ambiguous. In germline, CDR1 is SEHNR, CDR2 FQNEAQ (reference sequence). V lost 5 bases to trimming and J lost 9 bases, with 16 bases between them. This CDR3 comprises 13 residues. The CDR3 DNA sequence: TGTGCCAGCAGCCAATCCGGGGATAGGAGCTACACCTTC. It is translated as CASSQSGDRSYTF. Full variable domain (rest looked up from reference TRBV7-9 and TRBJ1-2): DTGVSQNPRHKITKRGQNVTFRCDPISEHNRLYWYRQTLGQGPEFLTYFQNEAQLEKSRLLSDRFSAERPKGSFSTLEIQRTEQGDSAMYLCASSQSGDRSYTFGSGTRLTVV.

The chain has TRBV29-1 and TRBJ2-3; no definite D call. The V end was cut by 2 bases, the J end by 2 bases, with 8 bases between. CDR3 size: 13 residues. Per germline, CDR1 SQVTM and CDR2 ANQGSEA. DNA of the CDR3: TGCAGCGTTGAAATCGCGGCCACAGATACGCAGTATTTT. Translated: CSVEIAATDTQYF.

J is TRBJ1-6 and V is TRBV6-5; no clear D. Germline lookup yields CDR1 MNHEY and CDR2 SVGAGI. V lost 2 bases and J 7 bases, leaving 12 bases between the germline ends. The CDR3 contains 15 residues. CDR3 sequence (DNA): TGTGCCAGCAGTTACGGTCGGGGTGGCAATTCACCCCTCCACTTT. Amino acid sequence: CASSYGRGGNSPLHF.

Only one count was recorded for this clone. This sequence joins TRBV29-1 and TRBJ1-2, with D perhaps TRBD1 (6 bases). Per germline, CDR1 SQVTM and CDR2 ANQGSEA. The CDR3 covers 13 residues. Trimming removed 7 bases at V and 2 bases at J, with 14 bases between. The CDR3: CSADTGQNYGYTF. The CDR3 nucleotides read TGCAGCGCTGACACCGGACAGAACTATGGCTACACCTTC.